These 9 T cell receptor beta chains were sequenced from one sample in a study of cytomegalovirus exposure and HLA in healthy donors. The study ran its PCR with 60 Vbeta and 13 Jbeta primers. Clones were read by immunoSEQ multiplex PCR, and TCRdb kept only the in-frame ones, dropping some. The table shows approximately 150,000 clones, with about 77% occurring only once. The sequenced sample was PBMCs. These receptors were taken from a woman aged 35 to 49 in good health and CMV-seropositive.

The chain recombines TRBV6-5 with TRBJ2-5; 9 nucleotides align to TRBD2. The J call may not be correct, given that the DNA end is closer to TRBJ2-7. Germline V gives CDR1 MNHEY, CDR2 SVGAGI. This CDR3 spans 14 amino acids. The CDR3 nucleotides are TGTGCCAGCAGTTTCCAAACTAGCGGGTACGAGCAGTACTTC. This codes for CASSFQTSGYEQYF.

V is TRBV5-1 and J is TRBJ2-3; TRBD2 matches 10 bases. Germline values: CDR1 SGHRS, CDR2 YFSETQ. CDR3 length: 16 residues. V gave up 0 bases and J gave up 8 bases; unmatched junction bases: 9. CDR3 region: CASSLEASGSRGTQYF. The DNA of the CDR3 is TGCGCCAGCAGCTTGGAGGCTAGCGGGAGTCGGGGTACGCAGTATTTT. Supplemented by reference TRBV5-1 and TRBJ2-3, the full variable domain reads KAGVTQTPRYLIKTRGQQVTLSCSPISGHRSVSWYQQTPGQGLQFLFEYFSETQRNKGNFPGRFSGRQFSNSRSEMNVSTLELGDSALYLCASSLEASGSRGTQYFGPGTRLTVL.

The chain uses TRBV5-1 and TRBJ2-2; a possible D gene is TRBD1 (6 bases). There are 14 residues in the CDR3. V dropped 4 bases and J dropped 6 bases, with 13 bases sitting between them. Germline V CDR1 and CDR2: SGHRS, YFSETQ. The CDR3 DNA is TGCGCCAGCAGCCTAGGACAGATCCCCGGGGAGCTGTTTTTT. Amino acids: CASSLGQIPGELFF.

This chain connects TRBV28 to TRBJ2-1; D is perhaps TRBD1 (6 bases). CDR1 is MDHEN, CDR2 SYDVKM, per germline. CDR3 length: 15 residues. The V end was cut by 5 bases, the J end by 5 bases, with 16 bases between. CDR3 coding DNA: TGTGCCAGCAGTAGTATCGGGACACTAAACAATGAGCAGTTCTTC. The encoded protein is CASSSIGTLNNEQFF.

CDR3 in DNA: TGCGCCAGCAGCCAGATTGACAGGATGAACACTGAAGCTTTCTTT. The encoded protein is CASSQIDRMNTEAFF. This chain links TRBV4-3 with TRBJ1-1, with D tentatively TRBD1 (6 bases). Trimming took off 3 bases at V and 0 bases at J, with 11 bases between the two ends. From germline, CDR1 is LGHNA and CDR2 YSLEER. The length of the CDR3 is 15 residues.

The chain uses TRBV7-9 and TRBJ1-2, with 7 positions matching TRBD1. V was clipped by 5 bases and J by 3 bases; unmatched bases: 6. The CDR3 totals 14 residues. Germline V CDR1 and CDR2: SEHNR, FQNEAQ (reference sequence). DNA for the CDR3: TGTGCCAGCAGCCCAATTGACAGGGACTATGGCTACACCTTC. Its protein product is CASSPIDRDYGYTF.

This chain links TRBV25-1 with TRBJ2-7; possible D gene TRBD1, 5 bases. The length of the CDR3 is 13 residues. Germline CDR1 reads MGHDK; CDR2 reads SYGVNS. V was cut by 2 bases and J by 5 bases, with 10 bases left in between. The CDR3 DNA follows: TGTGCCAGCAGTGAACCATGGGGCAACGAGCAGTACTTC. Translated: CASSEPWGNEQYF.

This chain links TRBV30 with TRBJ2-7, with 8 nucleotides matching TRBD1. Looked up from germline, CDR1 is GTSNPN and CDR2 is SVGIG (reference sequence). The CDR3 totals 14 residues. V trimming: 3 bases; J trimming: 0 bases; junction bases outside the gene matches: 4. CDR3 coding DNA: TGTGCCTGGAGACTGGGACAGGCCTCCTACGAGCAGTACTTC. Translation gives CAWRLGQASYEQYF.

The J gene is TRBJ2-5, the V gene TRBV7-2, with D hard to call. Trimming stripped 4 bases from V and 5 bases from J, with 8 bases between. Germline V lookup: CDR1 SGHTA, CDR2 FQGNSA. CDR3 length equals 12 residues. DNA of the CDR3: TGTGCCAGCAGCTCCATCGGTGAGACCCAGTACTTC. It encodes CASSSIGETQYF.